The 30 T cell receptor beta chains listed next were all sequenced from one sample in a study of preoperative IRX-2 immunotherapy in early breast cancer. Profiled with immunoSEQ multiplex PCR; TCRdb holds only in-frame clones, not every one. The sample gives about 32,000 clones, under 85% of which show up once; 2.5% is in the top ten. Documented treatment: preoperative locoregional IRX-2 cytokine immunotherapy. Material: lymph node tissue, obtained from a patient treated with IRX-2 immunotherapy. These receptors were taken from a human donor with breast cancer.

The chain is built from TRBV6-8 and TRBJ1-1; D not resolved. V gave up 4 bases and J gave up 5 bases, with 14 bases separating them. Germline values: CDR1 MNHGY, CDR2 SAAAGT. The CDR3 length is 14 residues. CDR3 DNA: TGTGCCAGCAGTTCCTGGGCCTCGCGAACTGAAGCTTTCTTT. It is translated as CASSSWASRTEAFF.

The CDR3 DNA reads TGCGCCAGCAAGACGGGGCCAGATAGCAATCAGCCCCAGCATTTT. Its protein product is CASKTGPDSNQPQHF. The J gene is TRBJ1-5, the V gene TRBV5-1, with TRBD1 as a possible D gene (5 bases). The CDR3 has 15 residues. The germline V gene has CDR1 SGHRS and CDR2 YFSETQ. Trimming removed 6 bases at V and 0 bases at J, with 13 bases between.

This chain links TRBV6-8 with TRBJ2-3; no definite D call. Germline lookup yields CDR1 MNHGY and CDR2 SAAAGT. The CDR3 length is 14 residues. Trimming removed 3 bases from V and 1 base from J, with 8 bases in between. The chain's CDR3 is CASSYSSRTDTQYF. CDR3 bases: TGTGCCAGCAGTTATTCGAGTCGCACAGATACGCAGTATTTT.

J is TRBJ1-3 and V is TRBV18, with 7 nucleotides matching TRBD1. CDR3 length equals 16 residues. From germline, CDR1 is KGHSH and CDR2 LQKENI. V lost 5 bases and J lost 2; bases outside the gene matches: 9. As DNA, the CDR3 is TGTGCCAGCTCATCGGGACAGCCCGTCACTGGAAACACCATATATTTT. This encodes CASSSGQPVTGNTIYF.

The chain employs TRBV6-8 and TRBJ2-4; D unclear. The CDR3 length is 14 residues. Germline V gives CDR1 MNHGY, CDR2 SAAAGT. Trimming removed 7 bases at V and 0 bases at J, with 10 bases between. CDR3 nucleotides: TGTGCCAGCATTCCTGACTTAGCCAAAAACATTCAGTACTTC. Translated: CASIPDLAKNIQYF.

This sequence joins TRBV19 and TRBJ2-5; D might be TRBD2 (6 bases). V shed 3 bases and J shed 2 bases, with 10 bases lying between them. The CDR3 runs 14 residues. The germline CDR1 and CDR2 sequences are LNHDA and SQIVND (reference sequence). As DNA, the CDR3 is TGTGCCAGTAGTATGTGGGGGACTCAAGAGACCCAGTACTTC. It codes for CASSMWGTQETQYF.

The chain has TRBV19 and TRBJ2-1, with D maybe TRBD1 (6 bases). Germline CDR1 is LNHDA and CDR2 is SQIVND (reference sequence). Deletions cut 1 base from V and 10 bases from J, with 11 bases between. CDR3 length: 13 residues. In nucleotides, the CDR3 is TGTGCCAGTAGTATAGGTTCAGGGGCCGAGCAGTTCTTC. It translates to CASSIGSGAEQFF. Using reference TRBV19 and TRBJ2-1 for the parts outside the CDR3, the full variable domain is DGGITQSPKYLFRKEGQNVTLSCEQNLNHDAMYWYRQDPGQGLRLIYYSQIVNDFQKGDIAEGYSVSREKKESFPLTVTSAQKNPTAFYLCASSIGSGAEQFFGPGTRLTVL.

On this clone itself: This same CDR3 is encoded by further DNA sequences in the sample. V usage is TRBV28 and J usage is TRBJ1-2, with 8 bases lining up with TRBD1. Germline trimming cut 6 bases from V and 5 bases from J; bases unmatched to any gene: 5. CDR1 is MDHEN, CDR2 SYDVKM, per germline. The CDR3 totals 13 residues. This chain's CDR3 is CASRGDRRYGYTF. CDR3 coding DNA: TGTGCCAGCAGGGGGGACAGGAGGTATGGCTACACCTTC.

The rearrangement links TRBV28 to TRBJ1-4, with 7 bases identical to TRBD1. Germline V gene sequence: CDR1 MDHEN, CDR2 SYDVKM. The CDR3 totals 15 residues. V gave up 1 base and J gave up 6 bases; unmatched junction bases: 5. The chain's CDR3 is CASSLLGDRHEKLFF. The CDR3 bases are TGTGCCAGCAGTTTATTGGGGGACAGACATGAAAAACTGTTTTTT. Full variable domain (rest looked up from reference TRBV28 and TRBJ1-4): DVKVTQSSRYLVKRTGEKVFLECVQDMDHENMFWYRQDPGLGLRLIYFSYDVKMKEKGDIPEGYSVSREKKERFSLILESASTNQTSMYLCASSLLGDRHEKLFFGSGTQLSVL.

The rearrangement links TRBV6-8 to TRBJ2-7; 7 bases map to TRBD2. Germline V CDR1 and CDR2: MNHGY, SAAAGT. This CDR3 is built from 14 residues. V lost 8 bases, J lost 0 bases, and 7 bases stayed unmatched. CDR3 DNA: TGTGCCAGCGTGGAGCGGGGCCGCTCCTACGAGCAGTACTTC. Translation: CASVERGRSYEQYF.

The V gene is TRBV18, the J gene TRBJ2-3; 11 bases agree with TRBD2. This CDR3 region has 17 residues. J was trimmed by 2 bases and V by 6 bases; bases with no gene match: 10. Germline CDR1 and CDR2: KGHSH and LQKENI. The DNA for the CDR3 is TGTGCCAGCTCGCGGGGTAGCGGGGGGGCTAACACAGATACGCAGTATTTT. Translating it yields CASSRGSGGANTDTQYF. Drawing the rest from reference TRBV18 and TRBJ2-3, the complete variable domain is NAGVMQNPRHLVRRRGQEARLRCSPMKGHSHVYWYRQLPEEGLKFMVYLQKENIIDESGMPKERFSAEFPKEGPSILRIQQVVRGDSAAYFCASSRGSGGANTDTQYFGPGTRLTVL.

The chain links TRBV30 to TRBJ1-4; 8 bases line up with TRBD1. Germline trimming cut 4 bases from V and 5 bases from J; bases unmatched to any gene: 3. The germline gives CDR1 GTSNPN, CDR2 SVGIG (reference sequence). The CDR3 is made up of 13 amino acids. The CDR3 loop is CAWKTGGNEKLFF. The CDR3 region has the DNA TGTGCCTGGAAAACAGGGGGGAATGAAAAACTGTTTTTT.

V is TRBV6-8 and J is TRBJ1-1; D remains unclear. CDR1 and CDR2 from the germline V gene are MNHGY and SAAAGT. The ends were cut back, 2 bases at V and 7 bases at J, with 20 bases in the middle. The length of the CDR3 is 16 residues. DNA of the CDR3: TGTGCCAGCAGTTACGCCCCTTTGTATGGTACGGGTGAAGCTTTCTTT. This translates into CASSYAPLYGTGEAFF.

The V gene is TRBV29-1, the J gene TRBJ2-1; 12 bases line up with TRBD2. J was trimmed by 2 bases and V by 6 bases; bases with no gene match: 5. Per the germline V gene, CDR1 is SQVTM and CDR2 is ANQGSEA. The CDR3 has 15 residues. DNA of the CDR3: TGCAGCGTGACACCTAGCGGGAGGGCCTACAATGAGCAGTTCTTC. As protein: CSVTPSGRAYNEQFF.

This clone was seen just once. The V and J genes are TRBV19 and TRBJ1-3; possible D gene TRBD1, 5 bases. Germline assignment: CDR1 LNHDA and CDR2 SQIVND (reference sequence). This CDR3 comprises 14 residues. V lost 7 bases and J lost 3, with 13 bases in between. The CDR3 loop reads CASTRDDGGNTIYF. The DNA of the CDR3 is TGTGCCAGTACGCGGGACGATGGTGGAAACACCATATATTTT.

This chain connects TRBV6-8 to TRBJ2-1, with TRBD1 as a possible D gene (5 bases). CDR1 is MNHGY, CDR2 SAAAGT, per germline. There are 13 residues in the CDR3. The CDR3 sequence is CATQGSIRREQFF. CDR3 in DNA: TGTGCTACCCAGGGTAGTATTCGTCGTGAGCAGTTCTTC.

The rearrangement uses TRBV28 and TRBJ2-1, with unresolved D. The CDR3 has 17 amino acids. Trimming shortened V by 1 base and J by 2 bases, and 15 bases separated the two germline ends. From germline, CDR1 is MDHEN and CDR2 SYDVKM. The CDR3 here is CASSLSKFAVAYNEQFF. CDR3 nucleotide sequence: TGTGCCAGCAGTTTATCGAAGTTCGCGGTAGCCTACAATGAGCAGTTCTTC.

V is TRBV14 and J is TRBJ1-2; 7 bases fit TRBD1. Germline assignment: CDR1 SGHDN and CDR2 FVKESK. This CDR3 has 15 amino acids. After removal of 5 bases from V and 4 bases from J, the junction contained 10 bases not matched to a gene. The CDR3 region has the DNA TGTGCCAGCAGCTTGACAGGGTACAGGAGCTATGGCTACACCTTC. Amino acid sequence: CASSLTGYRSYGYTF.

This clone was observed a handful of times. The junction differs from germline at one of its ends, possibly a read error. The genes are TRBV19 and TRBJ2-3; 12 bases match TRBD2. Germline CDR1 and CDR2: LNHDA and SQIVND (reference sequence). The CDR3 runs to 15 residues. CDR3 sequence reads: CASSLGLAGTDTQYF. The CDR3 DNA is TGTGCCAGTAGTTTGGGACTAGCGGGCACGGATACGCAGTATTTT.

This clone was picked up one time. This chain connects TRBV18 to TRBJ2-5; D gene unclear. Germline loops: CDR1 KGHSH, CDR2 LQKENI. V lost 3 bases and J lost 3, with 8 bases in between. The CDR3 covers 13 residues. CDR3 in DNA: TGTGCCAGCTCACCGGCCGCGGAAGAGACCCAGTACTTC. This gives the protein CASSPAAEETQYF.

The rearrangement links TRBV19 to TRBJ1-1; D ambiguous. CDR1 and CDR2 (germline): LNHDA, SQIVND (reference sequence). There are 11 residues in the CDR3. Deletions cut 1 base from V and 9 bases from J, with 6 bases between. CDR3 region: CASSIAWKAFF. Here the CDR3 DNA reads TGTGCCAGTAGTATAGCGTGGAAAGCTTTCTTT. The whole variable domain, filled in from reference TRBV19 and TRBJ1-1, reads DGGITQSPKYLFRKEGQNVTLSCEQNLNHDAMYWYRQDPGQGLRLIYYSQIVNDFQKGDIAEGYSVSREKKESFPLTVTSAQKNPTAFYLCASSIAWKAFFGQGTRLTVV.

The chain employs TRBV18 and TRBJ2-7; the D gene is possibly TRBD1 (5 bases). Germline values: CDR1 KGHSH, CDR2 LQKENI. Trimming pared 4 bases from V and 2 bases from J, leaving 9 bases between. The CDR3 length is 13 residues. CDR3 residues: CASSQGNPYEQYF. CDR3 nucleotides: TGTGCCAGCTCACAGGGGAACCCCTACGAGCAGTACTTC.

The rearrangement uses TRBV6-8 and TRBJ1-4; 10 bases are a match to TRBD1. Trimming took 10 bases from V and 4 from J; bases not matched to a gene: 9. The germline V gene has CDR1 MNHGY and CDR2 SAAAGT. This CDR3 spans 15 amino acids. The CDR3 bases are TGTGCCACCTCGGGTGGGGACAGGGGTAATGAAAAACTGTTTTTT. Amino acids: CATSGGDRGNEKLFF.

This chain uses TRBV7-1 with TRBJ2-1; 10 positions agree with TRBD2. TRBV7-1 is an open reading frame, and its role is uncertain. Unmatched junction bases numbered 3, after V lost 5 bases and J lost 5 bases. This CDR3 region has 14 residues. CDR3 loop: CASSLLAGDNEQFF. The DNA of the CDR3 is TGTGCCAGCAGCCTCCTAGCGGGAGACAATGAGCAGTTCTTC.

The chain carries TRBV28 and TRBJ1-2; tentatively, D is TRBD1 (6 bases). Germline V gene lookup returns CDR1 MDHEN and CDR2 SYDVKM. The V and J ends lost 5 bases and 0 bases respectively, with 10 bases between them. There are 14 residues in the CDR3. The CDR3 coding sequence is TGTGCCAGCAGTAGCAGGGGTTCTAACTATGGCTACACCTTC. This codes for CASSSRGSNYGYTF.

The chain links TRBV11-3 to TRBJ1-1; TRBD1 aligns across 7 bases. Germline V gives CDR1 SGHNT, CDR2 YENEEA. Germline trimming cut 3 bases from V and 0 bases from J; bases unmatched to any gene: 4. The CDR3 is made up of 15 amino acids. CDR3 nucleotides: TGTGCCAGCAGCTTGGGACAGCGCATGAACACTGAAGCTTTCTTT. Translation gives CASSLGQRMNTEAFF. The variable domain in full, with the rest retrieved from reference TRBV11-3 and TRBJ1-1, is EAGVVQSPRYKIIEKKQPVAFWCNPISGHNTLYWYLQNLGQGPELLIRYENEEAVDDSQLPKDRFSAERLKGVDSTLKIQPAELGDSAVYLCASSLGQRMNTEAFFGQGTRLTVV.

The chain is built from TRBV11-3 and TRBJ2-7; 8 nucleotides line up with TRBD2. The junction had 5 bases not matched to a gene; V was cut back by 6 bases and J by 1 base. This CDR3 contains 14 residues. Germline loops: CDR1 SGHNT, CDR2 YENEEA. CDR3 in DNA: TGTGCCAGCAGGCACTCTAGCGGGTCCTACGAGCAGTACTTC. Translated, it gives CASRHSSGSYEQYF.

This clone is judged medium-sized. This rearrangement joins TRBV14 to TRBJ1-3; 9 bases fit TRBD1. The CDR3 is 15 residues long. After removal of 4 bases from V and 7 bases from J, the junction contained 8 bases not matched to a gene. Germline-derived CDR1 and CDR2 are SGHDN and FVKESK. CDR3 in DNA: TGTGCCAGCAGCCCCACAGGGGGCCGTCTGAACACCATATATTTT. This encodes CASSPTGGRLNTIYF. The whole variable domain, remainder taken from reference TRBV14 and TRBJ1-3, is EAGVTQFPSHSVIEKGQTVTLRCDPISGHDNLYWYRRVMGKEIKFLLHFVKESKQDESGMPNNRFLAERTGGTYSTLKVQPAELEDSGVYFCASSPTGGRLNTIYFGEGSWLTVV.

This clone is a singleton in its sample. This chain uses TRBV28 with TRBJ2-3, with unresolved D. There are 16 residues in the CDR3. V shed 6 bases and J shed 1 base, with 17 bases lying between them. Germline-derived CDR1 and CDR2 are MDHEN and SYDVKM. CDR3 DNA sequence: TGTGCCAGCAGGGGAACCCGGGCGTCGGGCACAGATACGCAGTATTTT. Protein product: CASRGTRASGTDTQYF.

The V gene is TRBV5-1, the J gene TRBJ2-1, with D possibly matching TRBD1 (5 bases). The germline CDR1 and CDR2 sequences are SGHRS and YFSETQ. CDR3 length equals 20 residues. Trimming cost V 1 base and J 0 bases, with 23 bases left between them. The CDR3 reads CASSLKGLPPPPTSYNEQFF. The CDR3 coding sequence is TGCGCCAGCAGCTTGAAGGGGCTCCCTCCCCCCCCCACCTCCTACAATGAGCAGTTCTTC.